This paragraph covers one T cell receptor (beta chain) sequence. Method: immunoSEQ multiplex PCR; TCRdb's copy keeps in-frame clones and lacks some. There are approximately 180,000 clones in the sample; more than 75% occur only once, and 0.95% to 1.5% lies in the top ten. The sample comes from a study of blood T cell repertoires in COVID-19. Trimming shortened V by 3 bases and J by 2 bases, and 15 bases separated the two germline ends. CDR1 is SGHRS and CDR2 is YFSETQ in the germline V gene. The CDR3 loop spans 15 amino acids. The sample was PBMCs or T cells enriched from blood (not recorded which). The chain carries TRBV5-1 and TRBJ2-7; D might be TRBD1 (6 bases). The clonotype was recovered from a human donor with acute COVID-19. The donor label of this sample is uncertain. This CDR3 is CASSYRDTGTYEQYF. CDR3 coding DNA: TGCGCCAGCAGCTACCGGGACACGGGCACCTACGAGCAGTACTTC.